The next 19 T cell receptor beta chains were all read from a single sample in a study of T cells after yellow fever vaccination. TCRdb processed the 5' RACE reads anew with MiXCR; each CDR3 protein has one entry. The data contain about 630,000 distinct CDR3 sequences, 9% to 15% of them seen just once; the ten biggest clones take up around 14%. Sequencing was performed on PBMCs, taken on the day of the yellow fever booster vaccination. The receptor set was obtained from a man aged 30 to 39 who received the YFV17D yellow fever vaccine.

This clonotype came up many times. CDR3 nucleotides: TGCGCCAGCAGCTTAGGGACAGAGGGGCTTGAAGCTTTCTTT. Translated, it gives CASSLGTEGLEAFF. The rearrangement uses TRBV5-1 and TRBJ1-1; the match to TRBD1 covers 7 bases. The J segment lost 7 bases and the V segment lost 2 bases, leaving 8 bases of the junction unmatched. This CDR3 region has 14 residues. CDR1 and CDR2 (germline): SGHRS, YFSETQ.

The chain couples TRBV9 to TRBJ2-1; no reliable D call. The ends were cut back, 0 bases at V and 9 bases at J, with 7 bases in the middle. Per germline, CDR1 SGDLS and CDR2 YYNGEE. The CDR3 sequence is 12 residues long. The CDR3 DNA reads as TGTGCCAGCAGCGTAGGGGAAAGTGAGCAGTTCTTC. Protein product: CASSVGESEQFF.

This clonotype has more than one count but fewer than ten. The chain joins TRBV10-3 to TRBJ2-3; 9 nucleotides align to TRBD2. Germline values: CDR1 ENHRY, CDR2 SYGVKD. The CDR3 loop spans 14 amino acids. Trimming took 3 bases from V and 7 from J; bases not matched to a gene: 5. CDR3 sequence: CAISDGGRGYTQYF. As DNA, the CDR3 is TGTGCCATCAGTGACGGCGGGAGGGGATATACGCAGTATTTT.

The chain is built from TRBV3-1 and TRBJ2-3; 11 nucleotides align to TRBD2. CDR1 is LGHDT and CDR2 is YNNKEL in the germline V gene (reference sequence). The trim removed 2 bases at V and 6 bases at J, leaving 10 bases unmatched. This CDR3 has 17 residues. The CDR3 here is CASSQRRLAGGVDTQYF. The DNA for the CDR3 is TGTGCCAGCAGCCAACGTCGGCTAGCGGGAGGCGTGGATACGCAGTATTTT.

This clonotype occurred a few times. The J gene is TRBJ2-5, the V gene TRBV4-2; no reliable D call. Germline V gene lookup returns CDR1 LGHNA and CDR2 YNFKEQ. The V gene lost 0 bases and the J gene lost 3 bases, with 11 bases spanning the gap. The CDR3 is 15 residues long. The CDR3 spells CASSQDLPGKETQYF. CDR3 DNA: TGTGCCAGCAGCCAAGATTTGCCGGGCAAAGAGACCCAGTACTTC.

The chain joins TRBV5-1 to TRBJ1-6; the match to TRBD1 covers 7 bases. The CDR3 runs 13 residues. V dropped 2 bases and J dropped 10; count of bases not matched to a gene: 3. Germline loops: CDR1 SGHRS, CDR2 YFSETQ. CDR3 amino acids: CASSLDRESPLHF. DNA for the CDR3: TGCGCCAGCAGCTTAGACAGGGAGTCACCCCTCCACTTT.

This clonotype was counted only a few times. The CDR3 reads CASSLARGLNNYGYTF. The CDR3 region has the DNA TGTGCCAGCAGCTTAGCCAGGGGTTTGAATAACTATGGCTACACCTTC. This chain links TRBV7-8 with TRBJ1-2; possibly TRBD1 for D (6 bases). The germline V and J ends were trimmed by 0 bases and 1 base, with 12 bases remaining between them. CDR1 and CDR2 (germline): SGHVS, FQNEAQ. The CDR3 runs to 16 residues.

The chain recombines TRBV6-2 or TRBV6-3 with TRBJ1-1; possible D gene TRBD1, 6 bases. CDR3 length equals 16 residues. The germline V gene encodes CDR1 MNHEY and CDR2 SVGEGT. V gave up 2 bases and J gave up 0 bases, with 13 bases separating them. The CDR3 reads CASSYEAGAVNTEAFF. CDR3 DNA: TGTGCCAGCAGTTACGAGGCAGGGGCCGTGAACACTGAAGCTTTCTTT.

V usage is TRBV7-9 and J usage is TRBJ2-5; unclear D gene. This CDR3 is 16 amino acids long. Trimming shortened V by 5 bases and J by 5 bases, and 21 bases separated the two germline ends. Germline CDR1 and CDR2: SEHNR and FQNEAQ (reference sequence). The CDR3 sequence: CASSPPLIGSTETQYF. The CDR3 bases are TGTGCCAGCAGCCCCCCCCTTATCGGCTCGACGGAGACCCAGTACTTC.

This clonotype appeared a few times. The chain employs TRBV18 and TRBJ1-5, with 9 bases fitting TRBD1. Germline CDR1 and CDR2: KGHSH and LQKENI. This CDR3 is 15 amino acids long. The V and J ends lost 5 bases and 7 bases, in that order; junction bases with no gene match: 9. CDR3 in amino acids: CASSNDRGLEQPQHF. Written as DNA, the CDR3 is TGTGCCAGCTCAAACGACAGGGGGTTAGAACAGCCCCAGCATTTT.

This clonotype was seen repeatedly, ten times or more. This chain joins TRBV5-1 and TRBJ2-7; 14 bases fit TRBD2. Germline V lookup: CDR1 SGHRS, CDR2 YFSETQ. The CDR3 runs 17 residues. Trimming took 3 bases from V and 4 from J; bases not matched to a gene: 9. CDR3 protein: CASSWSTGTSGSYEQYF. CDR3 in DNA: TGCGCCAGCAGCTGGAGCACCGGGACTAGCGGGAGTTACGAGCAGTACTTC.

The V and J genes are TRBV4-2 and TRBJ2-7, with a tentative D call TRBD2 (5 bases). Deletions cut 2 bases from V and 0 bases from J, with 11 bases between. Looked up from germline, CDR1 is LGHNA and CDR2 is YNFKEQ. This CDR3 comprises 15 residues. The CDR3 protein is CASSQSADSSYEQYF. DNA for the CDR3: TGTGCCAGCAGCCAATCAGCGGATAGCTCCTACGAGCAGTACTTC.

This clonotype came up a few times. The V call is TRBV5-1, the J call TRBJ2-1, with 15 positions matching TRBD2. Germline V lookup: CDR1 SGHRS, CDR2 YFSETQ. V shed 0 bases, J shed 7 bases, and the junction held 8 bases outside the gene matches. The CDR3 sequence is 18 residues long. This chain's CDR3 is CASSLEEGLAGGWNEQFF. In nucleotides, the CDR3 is TGCGCCAGCAGCTTGGAGGAGGGACTAGCGGGGGGATGGAATGAGCAGTTCTTC.

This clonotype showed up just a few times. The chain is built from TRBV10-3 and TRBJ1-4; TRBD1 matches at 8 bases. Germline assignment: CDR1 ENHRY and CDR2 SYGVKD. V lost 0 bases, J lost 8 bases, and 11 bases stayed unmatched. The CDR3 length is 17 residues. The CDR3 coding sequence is TGTGCCATCAGTGAGTCGAACGAGGACAGGGTAGGCGAAAAACTGTTTTTT. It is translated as CAISESNEDRVGEKLFF.

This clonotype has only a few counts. CDR3 amino acids: CASSFGLGIYEQYF. CDR3 nucleotides: TGTGCCAGCAGTTTCGGGCTAGGGATCTACGAGCAGTACTTC. The chain uses TRBV28 and TRBJ2-7; D gene uncertain. The germline V gene encodes CDR1 MDHEN and CDR2 SYDVKM. The CDR3 totals 14 residues. The V end lost 3 bases, the J end lost 3 bases, and 12 bases lay between the germline ends.

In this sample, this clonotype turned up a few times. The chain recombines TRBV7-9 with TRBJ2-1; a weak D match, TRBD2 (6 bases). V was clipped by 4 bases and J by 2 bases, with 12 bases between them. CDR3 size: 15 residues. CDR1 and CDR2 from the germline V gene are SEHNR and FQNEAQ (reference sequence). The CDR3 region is CASSYRLDPYNEQFF. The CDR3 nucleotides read TGTGCCAGCAGCTACCGACTAGACCCCTACAATGAGCAGTTCTTC.

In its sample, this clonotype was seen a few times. The CDR3 sequence is CASSLELAVGGEQFF. DNA for the CDR3: TGCGCCAGCAGCTTGGAGCTAGCGGTAGGGGGTGAGCAGTTCTTC. The rearrangement uses TRBV5-1 and TRBJ2-1, with D possibly TRBD2 on 7 matching bases. Trimming left V 0 bases short and J 9 bases short, with 16 bases between. From germline, CDR1 is SGHRS and CDR2 YFSETQ. There are 15 residues in the CDR3. Looking up the rest from reference TRBV5-1 and TRBJ2-1 gives the full variable domain: KAGVTQTPRYLIKTRGQQVTLSCSPISGHRSVSWYQQTPGQGLQFLFEYFSETQRNKGNFPGRFSGRQFSNSRSEMNVSTLELGDSALYLCASSLELAVGGEQFFGPGTRLTVL.

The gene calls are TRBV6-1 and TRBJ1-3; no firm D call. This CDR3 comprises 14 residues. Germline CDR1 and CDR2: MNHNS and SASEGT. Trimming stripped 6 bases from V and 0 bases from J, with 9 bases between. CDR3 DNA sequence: TGTGCCAGCAGCCCCAGCTCCTCTGGAAACACCATATATTTT. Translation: CASSPSSSGNTIYF.

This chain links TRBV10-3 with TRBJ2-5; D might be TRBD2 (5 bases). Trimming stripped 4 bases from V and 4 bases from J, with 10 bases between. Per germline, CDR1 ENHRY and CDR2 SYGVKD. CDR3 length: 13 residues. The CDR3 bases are TGTGCCATCAGTGGTTCTAGCTCAGAGACCCAGTACTTC. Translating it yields CAISGSSSETQYF.